Sequencing of this TCR beta chain was carried out in a study of early T cells in non-severe SARS-CoV-2 infection. Study-wide results and limits: Missing private and CD4 specificities, VDJdb matching favored anti-spike CD8 responses.

Unique molecular identifiers (one per individual cDNA molecule) were attached. TCRdb ran MiXCR on the 5' RACE reads and lists one entry per CDR3 protein. The sample consists of under 100,000 distinct CDR3 sequences, roughly 15% of them appearing once. The ends were cut back, 1 base at V and 4 bases at J, with 11 bases in the middle. The germline V gene encodes CDR1 LGHNA and CDR2 YSLEER. The CDR3 loop spans 16 amino acids. This clonotype was detected many times. The antigen is undetermined. The sample comprised whole blood. The chain couples TRBV4-3 to TRBJ2-6, with TRBD2 as a possible D gene (5 bases). The clonotype originates from an adult who was a healthcare worker with PCR-confirmed SARS-CoV-2 infection or an uninfected control (not recorded which). The CDR3 region is CASSQVARVGANVLTF. CDR3 bases: TGCGCCAGCAGCCAAGTCGCGAGGGTCGGGGCCAACGTCCTGACTTTC.